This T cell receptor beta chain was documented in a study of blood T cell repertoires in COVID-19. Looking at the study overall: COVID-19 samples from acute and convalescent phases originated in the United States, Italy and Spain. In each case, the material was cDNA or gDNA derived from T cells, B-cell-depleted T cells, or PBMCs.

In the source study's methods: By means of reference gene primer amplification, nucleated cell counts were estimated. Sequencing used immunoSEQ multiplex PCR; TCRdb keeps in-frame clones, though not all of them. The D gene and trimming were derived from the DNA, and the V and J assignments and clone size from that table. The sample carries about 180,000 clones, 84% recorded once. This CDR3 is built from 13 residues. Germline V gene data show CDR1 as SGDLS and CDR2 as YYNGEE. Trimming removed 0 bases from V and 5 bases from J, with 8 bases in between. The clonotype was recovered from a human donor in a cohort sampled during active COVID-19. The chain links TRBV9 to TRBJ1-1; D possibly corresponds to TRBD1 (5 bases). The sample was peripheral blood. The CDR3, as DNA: TGTGCCAGCAGCGTAGAAAAGGGGACTGAAGCTTTCTTT. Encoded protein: CASSVEKGTEAFF. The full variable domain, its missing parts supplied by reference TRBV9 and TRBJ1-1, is DSGVTQTPKHLITATGQRVTLRCSPRSGDLSVYWYQQSLDQGLQFLIQYYNGEERAKGNILERFSAQQFPDLHSELNLSSLELGDSALYFCASSVEKGTEAFFGQGTRLTVV.